The rows below give T cell receptor beta chains drawn from one sample of a study of naive and memory T cell subsets. TCRdb itself ran the UMI-ligation and nested PCR reads through MiXCR, one entry per CDR3 protein. This sample has 23,000 or so distinct CDR3 sequences, with approximately 11% found just once. Sequencing used central memory CD8+ T cells from blood. Receptor source: a human donor in good health. Each CDR3 is given with its conserved first and last residue. A D gene is named only where the DNA matches it firmly. Expanded clones get a size class; other rows say once, few or many, or leave the size out.

j_gene: TRBJ1-1; abundance: .; v_gene: TRBV6-1; len: 14; d_gene: TRBD1; CDR3aa: CASREQGADTEAFF; CDR3nt: TGTGCCAGCAGGGAGCAGGGGGCAGACACTGAAGCTTTCTTT
j_gene: TRBJ1-4; abundance: many; v_gene: TRBV27; len: 14; d_gene: TRBD1; CDR3aa: CASSRGTGGRKLFF; CDR3nt: TGTGCCAGCAGTCGCGGGACAGGGGGCAGAAAACTGTTTTTT
j_gene: TRBJ2-1; abundance: .; v_gene: TRBV5-4; len: 15; d_gene: .; CDR3aa: CASSLEYGSDNEQFF; CDR3nt: TGTGCCAGCAGCTTGGAATACGGCAGCGACAATGAGCAGTTCTTC
j_gene: TRBJ1-5; abundance: .; v_gene: TRBV29-1; len: 13; d_gene: TRBD1; CDR3aa: CSVNQGANQPQHF; CDR3nt: TGCAGCGTTAACCAGGGGGCGAATCAGCCCCAGCATTTT
j_gene: TRBJ2-1; abundance: .; v_gene: TRBV12-3/TRBV12-4; len: 15; d_gene: TRBD2; CDR3aa: CASSPKVAGVGEQFF; CDR3nt: TGTGCCAGCAGCCCCAAAGTAGCGGGAGTTGGTGAGCAGTTCTTC
j_gene: TRBJ2-2; abundance: .; v_gene: TRBV7-9; len: 16; d_gene: .; CDR3aa: CASSYPSMGDGGELFF; CDR3nt: TGTGCCAGCAGCTACCCAAGCATGGGGGATGGCGGGGAGCTGTTTTTT
j_gene: TRBJ1-6; abundance: few; v_gene: TRBV12-5; len: 15; d_gene: .; CDR3aa: CASGLRGTWNSPLHF; CDR3nt: TGTGCTAGTGGTTTAAGGGGGACTTGGAATTCACCCCTCCACTTT
j_gene: TRBJ2-3; abundance: medium-sized; v_gene: TRBV12-3/TRBV12-4; len: 19; d_gene: TRBD2; CDR3aa: CASSLGLAGPRDDTDTQYF; CDR3nt: TGTGCCAGCAGTTTAGGGCTAGCGGGCCCTAGGGACGACACAGATACGCAGTATTTT
j_gene: TRBJ1-6; abundance: .; v_gene: TRBV28; len: 15; d_gene: .; CDR3aa: CASSFGGKMNSPLHF; CDR3nt: TGTGCCAGCAGTTTCGGGGGGAAGATGAATTCACCCCTCCACTTT
j_gene: TRBJ2-3; abundance: few; v_gene: TRBV10-3; len: 11; d_gene: TRBD2; CDR3aa: CAIRGGDTQYF; CDR3nt: TGTGCCATCAGGGGGGGGGATACGCAGTATTTT
j_gene: TRBJ1-6; abundance: few; v_gene: TRBV9; len: 13; d_gene: .; CDR3aa: CASSVGYNSPLHF; CDR3nt: TGTGCCAGCAGCGTAGGCTACAATTCACCCCTCCACTTT
j_gene: TRBJ2-6; abundance: .; v_gene: TRBV6-5; len: 17; d_gene: TRBD1; CDR3aa: CASRGQTGGFGANVLTF; CDR3nt: TGTGCCAGCAGGGGTCAGACAGGGGGTTTTGGGGCCAACGTCCTGACTTTC
j_gene: TRBJ2-1; abundance: few; v_gene: TRBV10-2; len: 13; d_gene: .; CDR3aa: CASSIGRGNEQFF; CDR3nt: TGCGCCAGCAGTATCGGACGGGGTAATGAGCAGTTCTTC
j_gene: TRBJ1-1; abundance: .; v_gene: TRBV12-3/TRBV12-4; len: 12; d_gene: .; CDR3aa: CASRVGEFSAFF; CDR3nt: TGTGCCAGCAGGGTAGGGGAATTCTCGGCTTTCTTT
j_gene: TRBJ2-7; abundance: many; v_gene: TRBV7-6; len: 14; d_gene: .; CDR3aa: CASSLGRGSREQYF; CDR3nt: TGTGCCAGCAGCTTAGGACGGGGCAGTCGAGAGCAGTACTTC
j_gene: TRBJ2-5; abundance: many; v_gene: TRBV7-7; len: 13; d_gene: TRBD1; CDR3aa: CASGKDRGETQYF; CDR3nt: TGTGCCAGCGGAAAGGACAGGGGCGAGACCCAGTACTTC
j_gene: TRBJ2-1; abundance: few; v_gene: TRBV6-4; len: 15; d_gene: .; CDR3aa: CASSESDGTYNEQFF; CDR3nt: TGTGCCAGCAGTGAGTCTGACGGGACATACAATGAGCAGTTCTTC
j_gene: TRBJ1-5; abundance: many; v_gene: TRBV20-1; len: 15; d_gene: .; CDR3aa: CSATTGSGWNQPQHF; CDR3nt: TGCAGTGCTACTACAGGGTCCGGATGGAATCAGCCCCAGCATTTT
j_gene: TRBJ2-7; abundance: few; v_gene: TRBV7-9; len: 15; d_gene: .; CDR3aa: CASSLSGGGPYEQYF; CDR3nt: TGTGCCAGCAGCCTTAGCGGAGGGGGGCCCTACGAGCAGTACTTC
j_gene: TRBJ2-1; abundance: .; v_gene: TRBV27; len: 15; d_gene: TRBD2; CDR3aa: CASSTSAVGYNEQFF; CDR3nt: TGTGCCAGCAGTACTAGCGCGGTGGGGTACAATGAGCAGTTCTTC
j_gene: TRBJ2-7; abundance: .; v_gene: TRBV7-9; len: 13; d_gene: .; CDR3aa: CASSLEVPYEQYF; CDR3nt: TGTGCCAGCAGCTTAGAGGTCCCCTACGAGCAGTACTTC
j_gene: TRBJ2-1; abundance: few; v_gene: TRBV19; len: 17; d_gene: TRBD2; CDR3aa: CASTSSGRPGSYNEQFF; CDR3nt: TGTGCCAGTACTTCCAGCGGGAGGCCAGGCTCCTACAATGAGCAGTTCTTC
j_gene: TRBJ2-1; abundance: .; v_gene: TRBV7-8; len: 14; d_gene: .; CDR3aa: CASSLVGGKDEQFF; CDR3nt: TGTGCCAGCAGCTTAGTAGGTGGGAAGGACGAGCAGTTCTTC
j_gene: TRBJ2-5; abundance: .; v_gene: TRBV6-5; len: 14; d_gene: TRBD2; CDR3aa: CASNSAGGQETQYF; CDR3nt: TGTGCCAGCAATTCAGCGGGAGGGCAAGAGACCCAGTACTTC
j_gene: TRBJ2-1; abundance: few; v_gene: TRBV4-2; len: 17; d_gene: TRBD2; CDR3aa: CASNRTSGSSSYNEQFF; CDR3nt: TGTGCCAGCAACCGGACTAGCGGGAGTAGCTCCTACAATGAGCAGTTCTTC
j_gene: TRBJ2-1; abundance: .; v_gene: TRBV7-8; len: 14; d_gene: TRBD2; CDR3aa: CATGLAGGVDEQFF; CDR3nt: TGTGCCACGGGACTAGCGGGGGGGGTAGATGAGCAGTTCTTC
j_gene: TRBJ1-1; abundance: many; v_gene: TRBV6-5; len: 13; d_gene: .; CDR3aa: CASSSQPNTEAFF; CDR3nt: TGTGCCAGCAGTTCCCAACCGAACACTGAAGCTTTCTTT
j_gene: TRBJ2-1; abundance: few; v_gene: TRBV6-5; len: 14; d_gene: .; CDR3aa: CASSFFGGNNEQFF; CDR3nt: TGTGCCAGCAGTTTCTTCGGAGGTAACAATGAGCAGTTCTTC
j_gene: TRBJ1-6; abundance: few; v_gene: TRBV30; len: 15; d_gene: .; CDR3aa: CAWSVPWRYNSPLHF; CDR3nt: TGTGCCTGGAGTGTACCCTGGCGGTATAATTCACCCCTCCACTTT
j_gene: TRBJ2-3; abundance: many; v_gene: TRBV20-1; len: 16; d_gene: TRBD2; CDR3aa: CSARDGLAETGDTQYF; CDR3nt: TGCAGTGCTAGAGATGGACTAGCGGAGACAGGGGATACGCAGTATTTT
j_gene: TRBJ1-5; abundance: many; v_gene: TRBV6-1; len: 15; d_gene: .; CDR3aa: CASDFSGVGNQPQHF; CDR3nt: TGTGCCAGCGATTTCTCAGGCGTGGGCAATCAGCCCCAGCATTTT
j_gene: TRBJ2-2; abundance: few; v_gene: TRBV13; len: 11; d_gene: .; CDR3aa: CASKNTGELFF; CDR3nt: TGTGCCAGCAAGAACACCGGGGAGCTGTTTTTT
j_gene: TRBJ1-1; abundance: many; v_gene: TRBV28; len: 12; d_gene: .; CDR3aa: CASSFRTTEAFF; CDR3nt: TGTGCCAGCAGTTTCCGGACCACTGAAGCTTTCTTT
j_gene: TRBJ2-1; abundance: few; v_gene: TRBV7-6; len: 16; d_gene: .; CDR3aa: CASSLAALGPQHEQFF; CDR3nt: TGTGCCAGCAGCTTAGCCGCTCTTGGACCACAGCATGAGCAGTTCTTC
j_gene: TRBJ1-1; abundance: few; v_gene: TRBV12-3/TRBV12-4; len: 11; d_gene: .; CDR3aa: CASSYWAPTFF; CDR3nt: TGTGCCAGCAGTTATTGGGCCCCGACCTTCTTT
j_gene: TRBJ2-1; abundance: .; v_gene: TRBV5-5; len: 16; d_gene: TRBD2; CDR3aa: CASSPRVLADYNEQFF; CDR3nt: TGTGCCAGCAGCCCCCGTGTCCTAGCGGACTACAATGAGCAGTTCTTC
j_gene: TRBJ2-1; abundance: few; v_gene: TRBV19; len: 13; d_gene: TRBD2; CDR3aa: CASSISGGREEFF; CDR3nt: TGTGCCAGTAGTATATCCGGGGGGAGGGAGGAGTTCTTC
j_gene: TRBJ2-3; abundance: .; v_gene: TRBV7-2; len: 20; d_gene: TRBD2; CDR3aa: CASSHFLGLAGGLSTDTQYF; CDR3nt: TGTGCCAGCAGCCACTTCTTAGGACTAGCGGGAGGGTTAAGCACAGATACGCAGTATTTT
j_gene: TRBJ2-1; abundance: .; v_gene: TRBV12-3/TRBV12-4; len: 12; d_gene: TRBD1; CDR3aa: CASRQGAREQFF; CDR3nt: TGTGCCAGCAGACAGGGGGCGCGTGAGCAGTTCTTC
j_gene: TRBJ2-7; abundance: few; v_gene: TRBV10-3; len: 13; d_gene: .; CDR3aa: CAISEKVVDEQYF; CDR3nt: TGTGCCATCAGTGAGAAGGTGGTAGACGAGCAGTACTTC
j_gene: TRBJ2-3; abundance: many; v_gene: TRBV5-4; len: 16; d_gene: TRBD1; CDR3aa: CASSGESTGSVDTQYF; CDR3nt: TGTGCCAGCAGCGGGGAATCGACAGGGAGTGTGGATACGCAGTATTTT
j_gene: TRBJ2-1; abundance: .; v_gene: TRBV7-6; len: 17; d_gene: .; CDR3aa: CASSRPGGQRNYNEQFF; CDR3nt: TGTGCCAGCAGCCGTCCCGGAGGACAGCGAAACTACAATGAGCAGTTCTTC
j_gene: TRBJ1-1; abundance: .; v_gene: TRBV19; len: 13; d_gene: .; CDR3aa: CASIKGQAYEAFF; CDR3nt: TGTGCCAGTATAAAAGGGCAGGCGTATGAAGCTTTCTTT
j_gene: TRBJ2-7; abundance: .; v_gene: TRBV5-1; len: 14; d_gene: TRBD2; CDR3aa: CASSSGSGNYEQYF; CDR3nt: TGCGCCAGCAGCTCGGGAAGCGGGAACTACGAGCAGTACTTC
j_gene: TRBJ2-5; abundance: .; v_gene: TRBV28; len: 16; d_gene: TRBD2; CDR3aa: CASSPTSGRYQETQYF; CDR3nt: TGTGCCAGCAGTCCCACTAGCGGGAGGTACCAAGAGACCCAGTACTTC
j_gene: TRBJ2-1; abundance: .; v_gene: TRBV12-3/TRBV12-4; len: 15; d_gene: TRBD2; CDR3aa: CASSLGTSGTNEQFF; CDR3nt: TGTGCCAGCAGTTTGGGGACTAGCGGGACCAATGAGCAGTTCTTC
j_gene: TRBJ2-7; abundance: few; v_gene: TRBV5-1; len: 16; d_gene: TRBD2; CDR3aa: CASSSDPSGREDEQYF; CDR3nt: TGCGCCAGCAGCTCAGACCCTAGCGGGAGGGAGGACGAGCAGTACTTC
j_gene: TRBJ1-1; abundance: medium-sized; v_gene: TRBV30; len: 12; d_gene: .; CDR3aa: CAWRRGNTEAFF; CDR3nt: TGTGCCTGGAGAAGGGGGAACACTGAAGCTTTCTTT
j_gene: TRBJ2-1; abundance: few; v_gene: TRBV7-9; len: 14; d_gene: .; CDR3aa: CASSTPQPVNEQFF; CDR3nt: TGTGCCAGCAGCACCCCGCAGCCCGTCAATGAGCAGTTCTTC
j_gene: TRBJ1-2; abundance: .; v_gene: TRBV11-2; len: 13; d_gene: .; CDR3aa: CASSLVQNYGYTF; CDR3nt: TGTGCCAGCAGCTTAGTTCAGAACTATGGCTACACCTTC